The present TCR beta chain was sequenced within a study of PD-L1 blockade in urothelial cancer. V lost 6 bases, J lost 6 bases, and 11 bases lay in between. This CDR3 has 11 residues. Germline V CDR1 and CDR2: GTSNPN, SVGIG (reference sequence). This clone was picked up one time. Repertoires were generated with immunoSEQ multiplex PCR, while TCRdb's copy carries only in-frame clones and drops some. The sample lists about 74,000 clones; 84% were seen once. The rearrangement joins TRBV30 to TRBJ1-1; D remains ambiguous. Sequences were derived from PBMCs, sampled around atezolizumab (anti-PD-L1) treatment. This receptor was identified in a man between 65 and 85 years old with urothelial cancer. The CDR3 spells CACIGRAEAFF. The CDR3 region has the DNA TGTGCCTGTATCGGCCGGGCTGAAGCTTTCTTT.